These 6 T cell receptor beta chains were all obtained from the same sample, sequenced in a study of beta chain features in type 1 diabetes. The authors reverse transcribed all of the isolated RNA, so sequencing captured expressed TCRB transcripts. The assay was immunoSEQ multiplex PCR, and TCRdb's table has in-frame clones only and misses some. This repertoire shows 400,000 or so clones, roughly 12% found once; its top ten account for 0.008% to 0.011%. Study results and limitations: Type 1 diabetes patients had TCRB CDR3s that were shorter (moderately but significantly so) in all four CD4+ subsets.

Which antigens these TCRs recognize remains unknown. Material for sequencing was naive CD4+ T cells from blood. The source is a woman younger than 30 with type 1 diabetes.

The sample holds a few counts of this clone. The chain couples TRBV7-2 to TRBJ1-2, with 9 bases fitting TRBD1. V lost 1 base to trimming and J lost 5 bases; unmatched junction nucleotides: 5. The CDR3 has 15 residues. From germline, CDR1 is SGHTA and CDR2 FQGNSA. The DNA for the CDR3 is TGTGCCAGCAGCTTAGAAGGACAGGGGATTTATGGCTACACCTTC. This encodes CASSLEGQGIYGYTF.

The rearrangement uses TRBV29-1 and TRBJ1-1; 8 bases are shared with TRBD1. The CDR3 is made up of 11 amino acids. V shed 4 bases, J shed 10 bases, and the junction held 5 bases outside the gene matches. Germline V gene lookup returns CDR1 SQVTM and CDR2 ANQGSEA. The CDR3 sequence: CSVAPGQGAFF. The CDR3 nucleotides are TGCAGCGTTGCCCCCGGACAGGGAGCTTTCTTT.

CDR3 sequence: CASSGLSVDTEAFF. The CDR3 bases are TGTGCCAGCAGCGGTCTATCGGTTGACACTGAAGCTTTCTTT. The chain employs TRBV9 and TRBJ1-1; D is unresolved. The V gene lost 3 bases and the J gene lost 3 bases, with 12 bases spanning the gap. CDR3 size: 14 residues. Germline CDR1 and CDR2: SGDLS and YYNGEE.

In DNA form, the CDR3 reads TGTGCCAGCAGCCGAATGACGGGTAATGAAAAACTGTTTTTT. It yields the protein CASSRMTGNEKLFF. The rearrangement joins TRBV14 to TRBJ1-4; D not resolved. The CDR3 sequence is 14 residues long. V was trimmed by 4 bases and J by 4 bases, leaving 10 bases between them. Germline V gene lookup returns CDR1 SGHDN and CDR2 FVKESK.

V and J are TRBV4-3 and TRBJ2-7; 8 nucleotides line up with TRBD2. V lost 4 bases and J lost 4; bases outside the gene matches: 12. The CDR3 is 16 amino acids. The germline V gene has CDR1 LGHNA and CDR2 YSLEER. CDR3 in DNA: TGCGCCAGCAGCCCCCGGGGGAGAGCGGGAGCATACGAGCAGTACTTC. This gives the protein CASSPRGRAGAYEQYF.

Only a few counts were recorded for this clone. The chain joins TRBV29-1 to TRBJ1-1, with a weak D call TRBD1 (5 bases). V lost 3 bases and J 5 bases, leaving 13 bases between the germline ends. Germline V gene sequence: CDR1 SQVTM, CDR2 ANQGSEA. The CDR3 runs 13 residues. CDR3 loop: CSVDRRVGTEAFF. The CDR3, as DNA: TGCAGCGTTGATCGCAGGGTGGGGACTGAAGCTTTCTTT.